Many counts were recorded for the clone carrying this T cell receptor beta chain. TCRdb re-called the RT-PCR reads with MiXCR, one entry per CDR3 protein. The profile shows several thousand distinct CDR3 sequences, under 40% of them singletons. Germline V gene lookup returns CDR1 LGHNT and CDR2 FRNRAP. The germline V and J ends were trimmed by 6 bases and 3 bases, with 5 bases remaining between them. The CDR3 has 11 amino acids. Sequencing was done on a sample of memory CD4+ T cells from salivary gland. This chain connects TRBV12-5 to TRBJ1-1; D uncertain. This sequence was found in a female donor with primary Sjogren's syndrome. The CDR3 loop is CASGEYTEAFF. The CDR3, as DNA: TGTGCTAGTGGCGAATACACTGAAGCTTTCTTT.